Listed below are T cell receptor beta chains from one sample, sequenced in a study of beta chain features in type 1 diabetes. TCRdb's copy holds only in-frame clones and misses some; the assay was immunoSEQ multiplex PCR. Of under 950,000 clones detected, about a sixth appear once; the ten largest clones hold around 0.02%. Sequenced sample: naive CD4+ T cells from blood. These receptors were collected from a woman aged 18-35 years in good health. Each CDR3 is given with its conserved first and last residue. Fields, in order: D gene, V gene, J gene, clone size, CDR3 protein, CDR3 DNA. A D gene is named only where the DNA matches it firmly. Clone size is stated in some rows and not others, as once, few, many or a class when expanded.

d_call: -
v_call: TRBV19
j_call: TRBJ2-1
clone_size: few
cdr3_aa: CASSISGGGPMREQFF
cdr3_nt: TGTGCCAGTAGTATTTCAGGGGGAGGGCCTATGAGAGAGCAGTTCTTC

d_call: -
v_call: TRBV21-1
j_call: TRBJ2-1
clone_size: few
cdr3_aa: CASSLPSIPEVF
cdr3_nt: TGTGCCAGCAGCCTTCCTTCTATCCCCGAGGTCTTC

d_call: -
v_call: TRBV6-5
j_call: TRBJ2-1
clone_size: -
cdr3_aa: CASSYRVAGGEQFF
cdr3_nt: TGTGCCAGCAGTTACCGGGTCGCCGGAGGTGAGCAGTTCTTC

d_call: -
v_call: TRBV10-3
j_call: TRBJ1-2
clone_size: few
cdr3_aa: CAISVYTALTYGYTF
cdr3_nt: TGTGCCATCAGTGTTTACACCGCCTTAACTTATGGCTACACCTTC

d_call: TRBD1
v_call: TRBV4-3
j_call: TRBJ2-1
clone_size: -
cdr3_aa: CASSQDSPGGIEQFF
cdr3_nt: TGCGCCAGCAGCCAAGATTCTCCAGGGGGCATTGAGCAGTTCTTC

d_call: -
v_call: TRBV7-2
j_call: TRBJ2-6
clone_size: -
cdr3_aa: CASSSHSGANVLTF
cdr3_nt: TGTGCCAGCAGCTCCCACTCTGGGGCCAACGTCCTGACTTTC

d_call: TRBD1
v_call: TRBV28
j_call: TRBJ2-7
clone_size: -
cdr3_aa: CASTHSQGQGTYEQYF
cdr3_nt: TGTGCCAGCACACACAGTCAGGGACAGGGGACCTACGAGCAGTACTTC

d_call: -
v_call: TRBV7-9
j_call: TRBJ2-3
clone_size: few
cdr3_aa: CASSYVRTDTQYF
cdr3_nt: TGTGCCAGCAGCTACGTGAGGACAGATACGCAGTATTTT

d_call: TRBD1
v_call: TRBV2
j_call: TRBJ2-6
clone_size: -
cdr3_aa: CASRDRGGANVLTF
cdr3_nt: TGTGCCAGCAGAGACAGGGGTGGGGCCAACGTCCTGACTTTC

d_call: -
v_call: TRBV5-1
j_call: TRBJ2-5
clone_size: -
cdr3_aa: CASAGADGRKATQYF
cdr3_nt: TGCGCCAGTGCAGGGGCCGACGGAAGAAAGGCGACCCAGTACTTC

d_call: TRBD1
v_call: TRBV27
j_call: TRBJ2-7
clone_size: -
cdr3_aa: CASSLAGTGRVGEQYF
cdr3_nt: TGTGCCAGCAGTTTGGCCGGGACAGGGAGGGTTGGCGAGCAGTACTTC

d_call: -
v_call: TRBV11-2
j_call: TRBJ1-1
clone_size: few
cdr3_aa: CASSRGEWNTEAFF
cdr3_nt: TGTGCCAGCAGCCGGGGTGAATGGAACACTGAAGCTTTCTTT

d_call: -
v_call: TRBV28
j_call: TRBJ2-2
clone_size: few
cdr3_aa: CASSLIAGPTGELFF
cdr3_nt: TGTGCCAGCAGTTTAATAGCAGGGCCCACCGGGGAGCTGTTTTTT

d_call: TRBD2
v_call: TRBV29-1
j_call: TRBJ2-1
clone_size: -
cdr3_aa: CSCMRGTEQFF
cdr3_nt: TGCAGCTGTATGCGGGGGACTGAGCAGTTCTTC

d_call: TRBD2
v_call: TRBV7-9
j_call: TRBJ2-1
clone_size: few
cdr3_aa: CASSLGLADYNEQFF
cdr3_nt: TGTGCCAGCAGCTTAGGACTAGCGGATTACAATGAGCAGTTCTTC

d_call: -
v_call: TRBV7-9
j_call: TRBJ2-5
clone_size: few
cdr3_aa: CASSLPRGQGTTRGETQYF
cdr3_nt: TGTGCCAGCAGCTTACCTAGAGGGCAGGGTACTACTCGGGGAGAGACCCAGTACTTC

d_call: TRBD1
v_call: TRBV29-1
j_call: TRBJ2-2
clone_size: few
cdr3_aa: CSVTGQGGTGELFF
cdr3_nt: TGCAGCGTGACGGGACAGGGTGGAACCGGGGAGCTGTTTTTT

d_call: -
v_call: TRBV5-1
j_call: TRBJ2-5
clone_size: few
cdr3_aa: CASSLVLGGTETQYF
cdr3_nt: TGCGCCAGCAGCTTGGTGCTTGGCGGGACCGAGACCCAGTACTTC

d_call: -
v_call: TRBV28
j_call: TRBJ2-7
clone_size: few
cdr3_aa: CAASARRPFEQYF
cdr3_nt: TGTGCCGCCTCGGCCAGGCGACCGTTCGAGCAGTACTTC

d_call: -
v_call: TRBV7-6
j_call: TRBJ2-3
clone_size: few
cdr3_aa: CASSFSASAQTDTQYF
cdr3_nt: TGTGCCAGCAGCTTCTCCGCTAGCGCCCAGACAGATACGCAGTATTTT

d_call: -
v_call: TRBV10-3
j_call: TRBJ2-5
clone_size: few
cdr3_aa: CAISDTTVLGGTQYF
cdr3_nt: TGTGCCATTTCAGACACGACAGTCCTTGGGGGGACCCAGTACTTC

d_call: -
v_call: TRBV18
j_call: TRBJ2-7
clone_size: few
cdr3_aa: CASSPGSYEQYF
cdr3_nt: TGTGCCAGCTCACCTGGCTCCTACGAGCAGTACTTC

d_call: -
v_call: TRBV28
j_call: TRBJ2-7
clone_size: -
cdr3_aa: CASSLGRYEQYF
cdr3_nt: TGTGCCAGCAGTTTAGGCAGGTACGAGCAGTACTTC

d_call: -
v_call: TRBV19
j_call: TRBJ2-1
clone_size: once
cdr3_aa: CASTPGQYYNEQFF
cdr3_nt: TGTGCCAGTACCCCGGGACAATACTACAATGAGCAGTTCTTC

d_call: -
v_call: TRBV25-1
j_call: TRBJ1-2
clone_size: few
cdr3_aa: CASSESPGTRTNYGYTF
cdr3_nt: TGTGCCAGCAGTGAATCTCCAGGGACGAGAACCAACTATGGCTACACCTTC

d_call: TRBD1
v_call: TRBV19
j_call: TRBJ2-3
clone_size: -
cdr3_aa: CASSSLQGIVTDTQYF
cdr3_nt: TGTGCCAGTAGTAGCCTACAGGGGATAGTGACAGATACGCAGTATTTT

d_call: -
v_call: TRBV7-9
j_call: TRBJ1-1
clone_size: few
cdr3_aa: CASSHNRDTEAFF
cdr3_nt: TGTGCCAGCAGCCATAATCGTGACACTGAAGCTTTCTTT

d_call: TRBD1
v_call: TRBV11-1
j_call: TRBJ2-7
clone_size: -
cdr3_aa: CASSLGDRFPYEQYF
cdr3_nt: TGTGCCAGCAGCTTAGGGGACAGGTTCCCCTACGAGCAGTACTTC

d_call: TRBD1
v_call: TRBV15
j_call: TRBJ2-7
clone_size: -
cdr3_aa: CATSRRTGTGDYEQYF
cdr3_nt: TGTGCCACCAGCAGACGTACCGGGACAGGGGACTACGAGCAGTACTTC

d_call: -
v_call: TRBV7-9
j_call: TRBJ1-5
clone_size: -
cdr3_aa: CASSRASGADQPQHF
cdr3_nt: TGTGCCAGCAGCCGGGCTTCGGGGGCGGATCAGCCCCAGCATTTT

d_call: TRBD2
v_call: TRBV5-6
j_call: TRBJ2-7
clone_size: -
cdr3_aa: CASSFRLAVGEQYF
cdr3_nt: TGTGCCAGCAGCTTCCGACTAGCGGTTGGGGAGCAGTACTTC

d_call: TRBD1
v_call: TRBV28
j_call: TRBJ1-2
clone_size: few
cdr3_aa: CASSTPTGANYGYTF
cdr3_nt: TGTGCCAGCAGTACCCCGACAGGGGCGAACTATGGCTACACCTTC

d_call: -
v_call: TRBV7-2
j_call: TRBJ2-3
clone_size: few
cdr3_aa: CASSLVIGVTDTQYF
cdr3_nt: TGTGCCAGCAGCTTAGTTATCGGGGTCACAGATACGCAGTATTTT

d_call: -
v_call: TRBV7-8
j_call: TRBJ2-7
clone_size: once
cdr3_aa: CASSFVIGYEQYF
cdr3_nt: TGTGCCAGCAGCTTCGTAATCGGCTACGAGCAGTACTTC

d_call: -
v_call: TRBV9
j_call: TRBJ1-4
clone_size: -
cdr3_aa: CASSVEGGPATNEKLFF
cdr3_nt: TGTGCCAGCAGCGTAGAAGGAGGGCCCGCAACTAATGAAAAACTGTTTTTT

d_call: -
v_call: TRBV18
j_call: TRBJ2-5
clone_size: -
cdr3_aa: CASRPGQTQETQYF
cdr3_nt: TGTGCCAGCCGCCCGGGGCAGACACAAGAGACCCAGTACTTC

d_call: TRBD2
v_call: TRBV9
j_call: TRBJ2-5
clone_size: once
cdr3_aa: CASSVLGLAGRQETQYF
cdr3_nt: TGTGCCAGCAGCGTTCTCGGACTAGCGGGTCGACAAGAGACCCAGTACTTC

d_call: -
v_call: TRBV28
j_call: TRBJ1-2
clone_size: -
cdr3_aa: CASRSGGRANYGYTF
cdr3_nt: TGTGCCAGCAGATCTGGAGGCAGGGCCAACTATGGCTACACCTTC

d_call: -
v_call: TRBV27
j_call: TRBJ1-2
clone_size: many
cdr3_aa: CASSLPWYTF
cdr3_nt: TGTGCCAGCAGTTTACCTTGGTACACCTTC

d_call: TRBD1
v_call: TRBV28
j_call: TRBJ2-2
clone_size: few
cdr3_aa: CASSFPGQVTGELFF
cdr3_nt: TGTGCCAGCAGCTTTCCGGGACAGGTCACCGGGGAGCTGTTTTTT

d_call: -
v_call: TRBV18
j_call: TRBJ1-1
clone_size: few
cdr3_aa: CASSLSEGTEAFF
cdr3_nt: TGTGCCAGCTCCCTAAGTGAAGGGACTGAAGCTTTCTTT

d_call: -
v_call: TRBV9
j_call: TRBJ2-2
clone_size: -
cdr3_aa: CASSIQGRNLYTGELFF
cdr3_nt: TGTGCCAGCAGCATCCAGGGACGGAACCTATACACCGGGGAGCTGTTTTTT

d_call: TRBD1
v_call: TRBV15
j_call: TRBJ2-7
clone_size: -
cdr3_aa: CATSTYRGRNEQYF
cdr3_nt: TGTGCCACCAGCACATACAGGGGTCGGAACGAGCAGTACTTC

d_call: -
v_call: TRBV5-1
j_call: TRBJ2-5
clone_size: -
cdr3_aa: CASSPGVFGSDETQYF
cdr3_nt: TGCGCCAGCAGCCCAGGTGTCTTTGGATCGGATGAGACCCAGTACTTC

d_call: -
v_call: TRBV19
j_call: TRBJ1-5
clone_size: -
cdr3_aa: CASSIGGRKGYNQPQHF
cdr3_nt: TGTGCCAGTAGTATAGGGGGCCGAAAGGGGTACAATCAGCCCCAGCATTTT

d_call: TRBD2
v_call: TRBV28
j_call: TRBJ2-7
clone_size: few
cdr3_aa: CASSLPSGSLYEQYF
cdr3_nt: TGTGCCAGCAGTTTGCCTAGCGGGAGCCTATACGAGCAGTACTTC

d_call: -
v_call: TRBV19
j_call: TRBJ1-5
clone_size: -
cdr3_aa: CASSHRTVNQPQHF
cdr3_nt: TGTGCCAGTAGTCACCGTACCGTTAATCAGCCCCAGCATTTT

d_call: TRBD2
v_call: TRBV4-1
j_call: TRBJ2-1
clone_size: few
cdr3_aa: CASSQGLAGVYEQFF
cdr3_nt: TGCGCCAGCAGCCAGGGACTAGCGGGAGTATATGAGCAGTTCTTC

d_call: -
v_call: TRBV5-6
j_call: TRBJ1-4
clone_size: -
cdr3_aa: CASSWGEKLFF
cdr3_nt: TGTGCCAGCAGTTGGGGTGAAAAACTGTTTTTT

d_call: TRBD2
v_call: TRBV7-8
j_call: TRBJ2-7
clone_size: few
cdr3_aa: CASSSTGLAVYEQYF
cdr3_nt: TGTGCCAGCAGCTCGACCGGACTAGCGGTGTACGAGCAGTACTTC

d_call: -
v_call: TRBV27
j_call: TRBJ1-3
clone_size: few
cdr3_aa: CASSFGLPSSGNTIYF
cdr3_nt: TGTGCCAGCAGTTTCGGGCTCCCGAGCTCTGGAAACACCATATATTTT

d_call: -
v_call: TRBV5-1
j_call: TRBJ2-3
clone_size: -
cdr3_aa: CASRIRGGPSTDTQYF
cdr3_nt: TGCGCCAGCAGGATCAGAGGAGGGCCTAGCACAGATACGCAGTATTTT

d_call: -
v_call: TRBV9
j_call: TRBJ2-7
clone_size: few
cdr3_aa: CASSPSSYEQYF
cdr3_nt: TGTGCCAGCAGCCCGAGCTCCTACGAGCAGTACTTC

d_call: -
v_call: TRBV18
j_call: TRBJ2-3
clone_size: -
cdr3_aa: CASSPRRTDTQYF
cdr3_nt: TGTGCCAGCTCACCACGCAGGACAGATACGCAGTATTTT

d_call: -
v_call: TRBV18
j_call: TRBJ2-7
clone_size: -
cdr3_aa: CASSRQGQQQYF
cdr3_nt: TGTGCCAGCTCAAGACAAGGGCAACAGCAGTACTTC

d_call: TRBD1
v_call: TRBV29-1
j_call: TRBJ1-1
clone_size: few
cdr3_aa: CSVGIQGETEAFF
cdr3_nt: TGCAGCGTTGGTATACAGGGGGAGACTGAAGCTTTCTTT

d_call: -
v_call: TRBV5-6
j_call: TRBJ1-5
clone_size: few
cdr3_aa: CASSLWFGWEAGRRQPQHF
cdr3_nt: TGTGCCAGCAGCCTCTGGTTCGGGTGGGAGGCCGGGCGGCGTCAGCCCCAGCATTTT

d_call: -
v_call: TRBV5-6
j_call: TRBJ1-2
clone_size: few
cdr3_aa: CASSSPQGNYGYTF
cdr3_nt: TGTGCCAGCAGCTCTCCTCAGGGGAACTATGGCTACACCTTC

d_call: -
v_call: TRBV14
j_call: TRBJ2-1
clone_size: -
cdr3_aa: CASSQPDSNEQFF
cdr3_nt: TGTGCCAGCAGCCAACCGGACAGCAATGAGCAGTTCTTC